This passage covers 11 T cell receptor beta chains from one sample sequenced in a study of shared clonotypes between healthy human individuals. Naive CD8 cells lacked CD45RO and underwent positive selection for CCR7, leaving out terminally differentiated effector memory CD45RA+ cells. The table came from immunoSEQ multiplex PCR; TCRdb's copy has only in-frame clones and leaves some out. The repertoire holds about 2.1 million clones, with approximately 94% as singletons. The sample comprised naive CD8+ T cells from PBMCs. These receptors came from a man aged 18-30 years in good health. Some clones in this sample may be carry-over from other donors' samples.

The CDR3 reads CASSYLPGEGQETQYF. The CDR3 DNA sequence: TGTGCCAGCAGTTACCTGCCGGGGGAGGGCCAAGAGACCCAGTACTTC. This chain uses TRBV6-6 with TRBJ2-5; 7 nucleotides match TRBD2. V lost 2 bases to trimming and J lost 1 base; unmatched junction nucleotides: 7. Germline CDR1 is MNHNY and CDR2 is SVGAGI (reference sequence). The CDR3 consists of 16 residues.

J is TRBJ2-5 and V is TRBV7-9, with 7 nucleotides matching TRBD1. V shed 1 base and J 5 bases; nucleotides not matched to a gene: 10. This CDR3 has 16 amino acids. Germline lookup yields CDR1 SEHNR and CDR2 FQNEAQ (reference sequence). CDR3 in DNA: TGTGCCAGCAGCTTAGGCCGTGACAGGGCAGGGGAGACCCAGTACTTC. Residues: CASSLGRDRAGETQYF.

The V gene is TRBV5-4, the J gene TRBJ2-1, with D possibly matching TRBD2 (6 bases). The germline CDR1 and CDR2 sequences are SGHNT and YYREEE (reference sequence). V was pared by 4 bases and J by 4 bases, with 18 bases between. This CDR3 comprises 16 residues. The CDR3 nucleotides are TGTGCCAGCAGCCCTTCCCGGCTAGCGCTGTACAATGAGCAGTTCTTC. This codes for CASSPSRLALYNEQFF.

CDR3 residues: CASSFGTADEQYF. As DNA, the CDR3 is TGTGCCAGCAGCTTTGGGACAGCCGACGAGCAGTACTTC. The chain links TRBV11-2 to TRBJ2-7; 7 nucleotides agree with TRBD1. The CDR3 sequence is 13 residues long. Germline V gene sequence: CDR1 SGHAT, CDR2 FQNNGV. With V trimmed by 3 bases and J by 5 bases, 4 bases remained unmatched.

The chain recombines TRBV11-2 with TRBJ2-5, with 9 nucleotides matching TRBD1. The CDR3 runs 15 residues. The germline V gene has CDR1 SGHAT and CDR2 FQNNGV. J lost 4 bases, V lost 5 bases, and 8 bases had no gene match. CDR3 DNA: TGTGCCAGCAGCCCCCAGACAGGGGGGAGAGAGACCCAGTACTTC. This sequence encodes CASSPQTGGRETQYF.

This clone was detected only a few times. Other DNA sequences of this sample code for an identical CDR3. The J gene is TRBJ1-3, the V gene TRBV7-9; 7 bases agree with TRBD1. The CDR3 runs to 15 residues. Trimming cost V 5 bases and J 0 bases; bases outside gene matches: 4. Germline-derived CDR1 and CDR2 are SEHNR and FQNEAQ (reference sequence). In nucleotides, the CDR3 is TGTGCCAGCAGCGATCGGACAGGCTCTGGAAACACCATATATTTT. As protein: CASSDRTGSGNTIYF.

This chain connects TRBV7-9 to TRBJ2-1, with D unclear. CDR1 and CDR2 from the germline V gene are SEHNR and FQNEAQ (reference sequence). With 1 base removed from V and 8 bases from J, the gap between germline ends came to 9 bases. The CDR3 has 13 amino acids. Here the CDR3 reads CASSLVVEYEQFF. The CDR3 nucleotides are TGTGCCAGCAGCTTAGTCGTTGAGTATGAGCAGTTCTTC.

This clone was recorded once. The gene calls are TRBV4-1 and TRBJ2-7; 11 positions agree with TRBD2. The CDR3 has 16 amino acids. The trim removed 4 bases at V and 5 bases at J, leaving 10 bases unmatched. Germline V gene lookup returns CDR1 MGHRA and CDR2 YSYEKL. The CDR3 is CASSPGRGLAGHEQYF. The DNA of the CDR3 is TGCGCCAGCAGCCCCGGCCGCGGACTAGCGGGCCACGAGCAGTACTTC.

The genes are TRBV27 and TRBJ2-3; 7 bases map to TRBD2. V gave up 6 bases and J gave up 7 bases; unmatched junction bases: 13. CDR3 size: 15 residues. Germline values: CDR1 MNHEY, CDR2 SMNVEV (reference sequence). The DNA for the CDR3 is TGTGCCAGCAGCTTCCGGGACTATCAGGCAAATACGCAGTATTTT. This gives the protein CASSFRDYQANTQYF.

The genes are TRBV5-6 and TRBJ2-7; 8 bases fit TRBD1. Trimming removed 4 bases from V and 5 bases from J; junction bases left unmatched: 14. Per the germline V gene, CDR1 is SGHDT and CDR2 is YYEEEE. The CDR3 has 16 residues. The CDR3 DNA is TGTGCCAGCAGCAGTTGGGACAGGAGCCGTTTGGACGAGCAGTACTTC. It specifies CASSSWDRSRLDEQYF.

V and J are TRBV6-5 and TRBJ2-1; D is unresolved. Per the germline V gene, CDR1 is MNHEY and CDR2 is SVGAGI. This CDR3 is 14 amino acids long. Trimming removed 1 base at V and 8 bases at J, with 12 bases between. CDR3 coding DNA: TGTGCCAGCAGTTACTACCGCAAGGGCCATGAGCAGTTCTTC. It is translated as CASSYYRKGHEQFF.